These 18 T cell receptor beta chains share one sample of origin, sequenced in a study of T cell responses to AZD1222 COVID-19 vaccine (dated by TCRdb to the early 2020s). The time point label for this specimen denotes: baseline before first vaccination. The library was produced with the immunoSEQ multiplex PCR assay. As stored in TCRdb, this immuneACCESS dataset retains in-frame rearrangements with V and J assigned. A fraction of the clones does not appear; measured against another copy, unresolved V genes explain less than half of the discrepancy, and the remainder lacks a known reason. The sample data list about 140,000 clones, and around 91% of these were observed just once. Jointly, the top ten make up approximately 4.5% of the sample. Specimen: peripheral blood, collected on day 0 of AZD1222 vaccination. The receptors originated from an adult in good health.

The chain couples TRBV15 to TRBJ1-4, with a possible D match to TRBD1 (6 bases). The V end lost 0 bases, the J end lost 7 bases, and 15 bases lay between the germline ends. This CDR3 spans 16 amino acids. Germline CDR1 LNHNV, CDR2 YYDKDF (reference sequence). CDR3 sequence: CATSRDQGRKGEKLFF. CDR3 in DNA: TGTGCCACCAGCAGAGATCAGGGGCGCAAGGGTGAAAAACTGTTTTTT.

This clone was observed a few times. V usage is TRBV7-9 and J usage is TRBJ1-3, with no clear D. Between the trimmed V and J ends, which lost 4 bases and 4 bases, there was a span of 5 bases. This CDR3 is 12 amino acids long. Germline lookup yields CDR1 SEHNR and CDR2 FQNEAQ (reference sequence). In nucleotides, the CDR3 is TGTGCCAGCAGCTCTTTAGGAAACACCATATATTTT. It encodes CASSSLGNTIYF.

The table lists this clone with a count of one. V is TRBV28 and J is TRBJ2-7; D might be TRBD1 (5 bases). Germline V lookup: CDR1 MDHEN, CDR2 SYDVKM. V was cut by 9 bases and J by 0 bases, with 12 bases left in between. The CDR3 has 13 amino acids. CDR3: CASGAGSSYEQYF. DNA for the CDR3: TGTGCCAGTGGGGCAGGGTCCTCCTACGAGCAGTACTTC.

The chain uses TRBV7-9 and TRBJ1-1; 7 nucleotides match TRBD1. V dropped 9 bases and J dropped 0; count of bases not matched to a gene: 10. The germline CDR1 and CDR2 sequences are SEHNR and FQNEAQ (reference sequence). This CDR3 is built from 15 residues. The CDR3 sequence: CASPRDSSMNTEAFF. CDR3 in DNA: TGTGCCAGTCCCAGGGACAGCTCCATGAACACTGAAGCTTTCTTT.

V and J are TRBV2 and TRBJ2-5; D possibly corresponds to TRBD2 (6 bases). This CDR3 contains 14 residues. V was pared by 2 bases and J by 1 base, with 8 bases between. Looked up from germline, CDR1 is SNHLY and CDR2 is FYNNEI. The CDR3 region has the DNA TGTGCCAGCAGTGAACCGCGGGGCCAAGAGACCCAGTACTTC. This sequence encodes CASSEPRGQETQYF.

This clone was counted once. The V call is TRBV27, the J call TRBJ1-2, with D hard to call. The germline CDR1 and CDR2 sequences are MNHEY and SMNVEV (reference sequence). Trimming removed 3 bases at V and 6 bases at J, with 11 bases between. The CDR3 runs 13 residues. CDR3 in amino acids: CASSFRRLDGYTF. The CDR3 DNA follows: TGTGCCAGCAGTTTTCGGAGGTTAGATGGCTACACCTTC.

The chain has TRBV11-2 and TRBJ2-7; D call uncertain. CDR3 size: 14 residues. The V gene lost 2 bases and the J gene lost 2 bases, with 10 bases spanning the gap. CDR1 and CDR2 from the germline V gene are SGHAT and FQNNGV. CDR3 in amino acids: CASSLPTSAYEQYF. The CDR3 DNA reads as TGTGCCAGCAGCTTACCCACATCCGCCTACGAGCAGTACTTC.

This rearrangement joins TRBV5-6 to TRBJ2-1, with TRBD2 identical over 8 bases. This CDR3 spans 12 amino acids. The V gene end was trimmed by 4 bases and the J gene end by 15 bases; junction bases not matched to a gene: 9. Looked up from germline, CDR1 is SGHDT and CDR2 is YYEEEE. This CDR3 is CASSLGGLAPFF. The CDR3 coding sequence is TGTGCCAGCAGCCTAGGAGGACTAGCTCCGTTCTTC.

The chain recombines TRBV7-2 with TRBJ2-5; no clear D. The germline CDR1 and CDR2 sequences are SGHTA and FQGNSA. Deletions cut 6 bases from V and 2 bases from J, with 7 bases between. The CDR3 has 12 amino acids. Here the CDR3 DNA reads TGTGCCAGCAGGGGGATACAAGAGACCCAGTACTTC. Protein: CASRGIQETQYF. Full variable domain (remainder filled in from reference TRBV7-2 and TRBJ2-5): GAGVSQSPSNKVTEKGKDVELRCDPISGHTALYWYRQSLGQGLEFLIYFQGNSAPDKSGLPSDRFSAERTGGSVSTLTIQRTQQEDSAVYLCASRGIQETQYFGPGTRLLVL.

The CDR3 protein is CASSSQGQGPNSPLHF. CDR3 DNA: TGCGCCAGCAGCTCTCAAGGACAGGGACCTAATTCACCCCTCCACTTT. This chain connects TRBV5-1 to TRBJ1-6; TRBD1 matches at 8 bases. Trimming at V came to 3 bases and at J to 6 bases, leaving 8 bases not matched to a gene. The length of the CDR3 is 16 residues. Germline loops: CDR1 SGHRS, CDR2 YFSETQ.

V gene TRBV10-1 combines with J gene TRBJ2-7; D call uncertain. The CDR3 contains 13 residues. With 0 bases removed from V and 4 bases from J, the gap between germline ends came to 7 bases. Germline lookup yields CDR1 WNHNN and CDR2 SYGVQD (reference sequence). CDR3 DNA: TGCGCCAGCAGTGAGTCTTGGGGTTACGAGCAGTACTTC. Translated: CASSESWGYEQYF.

The chain recombines TRBV30 with TRBJ1-6; TRBD1 aligns across 11 bases. The CDR3 is 13 amino acids. CDR1 is GTSNPN, CDR2 SVGIG, per germline (reference sequence). The ends lost 5 bases at V and 13 bases at J; junction bases unmatched: 7. The CDR3 spells CAWSGQGASPLHF. CDR3 sequence (DNA): TGTGCCTGGTCTGGACAGGGGGCGTCCCCCCTCCACTTT.

The chain couples TRBV5-4 to TRBJ2-3; D may be TRBD2 (5 bases). The CDR3 spans 13 residues. In germline, CDR1 is SGHNT, CDR2 YYREEE (reference sequence). Between the trimmed V and J ends, which lost 0 bases and 6 bases, there was a span of 8 bases. The CDR3 nucleotides are TGTGCCAGCAGCTTGGCCGGGAAGGATACGCAGTATTTT. It is translated as CASSLAGKDTQYF.

The rearrangement links TRBV5-6 to TRBJ1-1; D uncertain. Deletions cut 5 bases from V and 0 bases from J, with 8 bases between. The CDR3 spans 13 residues. Germline CDR1 is SGHDT and CDR2 is YYEEEE. The CDR3 sequence is CASRTVLNTEAFF. The CDR3 coding sequence is TGTGCCAGCAGGACTGTACTGAACACTGAAGCTTTCTTT.

This chain joins TRBV11-2 and TRBJ2-4, with TRBD2 matching 9 bases. This CDR3 spans 18 amino acids. After removal of 0 bases from V and 5 bases from J, the junction contained 11 bases not matched to a gene. Germline-derived CDR1 and CDR2 are SGHAT and FQNNGV. The CDR3 spells CASSLDRGGGAIQNIQYF. CDR3 DNA: TGTGCCAGCAGCTTAGATCGCGGCGGGGGGGCTATTCAAAACATTCAGTACTTC.

The chain recombines TRBV12-3 or TRBV12-4 with TRBJ1-3; D remains unclear. The V gene lost 2 bases and the J gene lost 8 bases, with 10 bases spanning the gap. The CDR3 length is 13 residues. Here the CDR3 reads CASSLQVYDTIYF. The CDR3 DNA reads as TGTGCCAGCAGTTTACAGGTGTACGACACCATATATTTT.

The CDR3 loop reads CASSFHKSRTGNTEAFF. The DNA for the CDR3 is TGTGCCAGCAGTTTCCACAAATCTAGGACAGGGAACACTGAAGCTTTCTTT. This chain joins TRBV27 and TRBJ1-1; 7 positions match TRBD1. Germline CDR1 is MNHEY and CDR2 is SMNVEV (reference sequence). The CDR3 is 17 residues long. V lost 3 bases and J lost 1; bases outside the gene matches: 11.

The chain links TRBV7-2 to TRBJ1-5; TRBD1 is a possible D gene (5 bases). Germline V lookup: CDR1 SGHTA, CDR2 FQGNSA. V dropped 5 bases and J dropped 6 bases, with 20 bases sitting between them. The CDR3 totals 16 residues. In DNA, the CDR3 is TGTGCCAGCAGCCCTGACGGTTCCCAGGGAGGTCAGCCCCAGCATTTT. This sequence encodes CASSPDGSQGGQPQHF.